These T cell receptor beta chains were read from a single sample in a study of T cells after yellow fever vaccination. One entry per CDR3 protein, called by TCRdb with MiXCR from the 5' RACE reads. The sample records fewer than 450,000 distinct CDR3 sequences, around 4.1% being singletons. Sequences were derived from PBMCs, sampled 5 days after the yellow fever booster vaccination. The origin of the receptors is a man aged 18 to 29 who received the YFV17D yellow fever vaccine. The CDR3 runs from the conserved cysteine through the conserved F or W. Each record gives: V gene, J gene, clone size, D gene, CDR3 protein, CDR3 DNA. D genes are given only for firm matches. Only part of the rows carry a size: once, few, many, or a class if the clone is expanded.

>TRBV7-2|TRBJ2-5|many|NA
CASSLDPGETQYF
TGTGCCAGCAGCTTAGACCCGGGGGAGACCCAGTACTTC
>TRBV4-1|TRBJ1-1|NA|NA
CASSQSRQSNTEAFF
TGCGCCAGCAGCCAAAGTCGGCAGTCGAACACTGAAGCTTTCTTT
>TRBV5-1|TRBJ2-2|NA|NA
CASALGNTGELFF
TGCGCCAGCGCTTTAGGGAACACCGGGGAGCTGTTTTTT
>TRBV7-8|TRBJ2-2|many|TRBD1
CASSLGQGPRNTGELFF
TGTGCCAGCAGCTTGGGACAGGGGCCCCGAAACACCGGGGAGCTGTTTTTT
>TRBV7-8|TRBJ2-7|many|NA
CASSLGPRAYEQYF
TGTGCCAGCAGCTTAGGCCCCAGGGCCTACGAGCAGTACTTC
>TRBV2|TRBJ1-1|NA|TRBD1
CASSGQGVQTEAFF
TGTGCCAGCAGTGGACAGGGTGTACAAACTGAAGCTTTCTTT
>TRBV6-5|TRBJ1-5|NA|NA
CASSYSSPGPQHF
TGTGCCAGCAGTTACTCATCCCCGGGGCCCCAGCATTTT
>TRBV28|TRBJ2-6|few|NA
CASQQGSSGANVLTF
TGTGCCAGCCAACAGGGTAGCTCTGGGGCCAACGTCCTGACTTTC
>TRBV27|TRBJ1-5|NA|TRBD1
CASRPGQNHQPQHF
TGTGCCAGCAGGCCGGGACAGAACCATCAGCCCCAGCATTTT
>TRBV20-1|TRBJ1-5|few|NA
CSASPDSNQPQHF
TGCAGTGCGAGCCCTGACAGCAATCAGCCCCAGCATTTT
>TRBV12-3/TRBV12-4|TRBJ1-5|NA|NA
CASSLADRYQPQHF
TGTGCCAGCAGTTTAGCAGACAGGTACCAGCCCCAGCATTTT